One T cell receptor (beta chain) is described in this entry. The antigen is undetermined. Germline CDR1 reads ENHRY; CDR2 reads SYGVKD. The CDR3 contains 16 residues. V was cut by 11 bases and J by 0 bases, with 20 bases left in between. These data originate in a study of shared clonotypes between healthy human individuals. Study findings and constraints: Among the subsets, naive ones generally showed larger estimated richness than memory ones. In contrast to clonotypes shared by all four donors, non-shared clonotypes had lower generation probabilities. Inspection by rarefaction showed sorted-subset sequencing to be incomplete despite large depth.

The data were produced by immunoSEQ multiplex PCR, yet TCRdb's version contains in-frame clones alone and is incomplete. The sample shows fewer than 3 million clones, just under 95% of them seen only once. This receptor was taken from a man between 18 and 35 years old in good health. Some clones in this sample may be carry-over from other donors' samples. This rearrangement joins TRBV10-3 to TRBJ2-1; D possibly corresponds to TRBD1 (5 bases). The sample was naive CD4+ T cells from PBMCs. Described subset: CD45RA+ positively selected. The CDR3 sequence: CAPLIPVGASYNEQFF. In DNA form, the CDR3 reads TGTGCCCCCTTAATACCAGTTGGGGCCTCCTACAATGAGCAGTTCTTC.